This TCR beta chain emerged from a study of blood T cell repertoires in COVID-19 (dated by TCRdb to the early 2020s). In terms of the full investigation: Samples covering the acute and convalescent phases of COVID-19 were provided by collaborators in the United States, Italy and Spain. The repertoires were made available in a free public database intended to serve as a resource for research on the immune response to SARS-CoV-2. Where available, HLA class I and class II types were taken from metadata supplied by the sample provider and were not determined by assay-based typing. Subjects who had been exposed to COVID-19, were actively infected with it, or had recovered from it provided the deeply sampled blood TCRbeta repertoires that made up the dataset. The prospective study material was composed of cDNA or gDNA derived from T cells, B-cell-depleted T cells, or PBMCs. The samples were drawn from the first 160 participants of the ongoing ImmuneRACE study and from 1,254 subjects provided by 6 global collaborators. The sample metadata nearly always contained a de-identified subject ID, COVID-19 status, age in years and sex.

In the case of this clone: Its antigen remains unidentified. No per-base quality is available; no much larger clone lies one base away.

TCRbeta CDR3 regions were amplified from genomic DNA by means of the immunoSEQ Assay, a bias-controlled multiplex PCR. As for how the authors treated the data: The number of nucleated cells in each sample was estimated by amplification of reference gene primers within the assay. To quantify the absolute abundance of each unique TCRbeta CDR3 rearrangement, sequence reads were collapsed and filtered. Productive Simpson clonality was computed per sample as the square root of Simpson's diversity index over productive rearrangements. Here the immuneACCESS table is served through TCRdb, limited to in-frame sequences with V and J called. Missing clones are a known gap in these copies; in checked studies unresolved V genes cover under half, and the rest lacks a known reason. The V and J calls and the clone size are those of that table, but D and trimming were determined from the DNA. Here the sample has hundreds of thousands of clones; about 83% occur a single time. The top ten hold roughly 2% of the sample.

What the authors observed across the whole study: Clinical and demographic metadata were provided uncurated, with the amount varying by source and participant.

In the germline V gene, CDR1 corresponds to KGHSH and CDR2 to LQKENI. V lost 3 bases and J lost 3 bases; the stretch between them is 8 bases long. Taken from cysteine to phenylalanine, the CDR3 has 13 residues. Of all the DNA, just the CDR3 is kept, 39 bases in frame from base 1. Participants in the prospective study were aged 18 to 89 years, lived in under 30 United States geographic areas, and enrolled through a virtual design. To assign participants to cohorts, the prospective study relied on clinical history that participants themselves reported in a screening survey and a study questionnaire. Recovered participants in ImmuneRACE Cohort 3 were defined by two consecutive negative NP/OP PCR tests, clearance by a healthcare professional, or resolution of symptoms. Each participant in the prospective study had whole blood, serum and a nasopharyngeal or oropharyngeal swab collected by mobile phlebotomists. Over a 2-month period, participants in the prospective study had the option of providing additional blood draws and questionnaires. Before DNA extraction, blood samples from the prospective study were shipped at room temperature or frozen.

Sequenced material: PBMCs or T cells enriched from blood (not recorded which). The sequence derives from a woman in her 50s who had recovered from COVID-19. The rearrangement combines TRBV18 with TRBJ1-1; a tentative D call is TRBD1 (6 bases match). The DNA sequence is as follows: TGTGCCAGCTCACCCCAGGGGTACACTGAAGCTTTCTTT. Its protein reads: CASSPQGYTEAFF.